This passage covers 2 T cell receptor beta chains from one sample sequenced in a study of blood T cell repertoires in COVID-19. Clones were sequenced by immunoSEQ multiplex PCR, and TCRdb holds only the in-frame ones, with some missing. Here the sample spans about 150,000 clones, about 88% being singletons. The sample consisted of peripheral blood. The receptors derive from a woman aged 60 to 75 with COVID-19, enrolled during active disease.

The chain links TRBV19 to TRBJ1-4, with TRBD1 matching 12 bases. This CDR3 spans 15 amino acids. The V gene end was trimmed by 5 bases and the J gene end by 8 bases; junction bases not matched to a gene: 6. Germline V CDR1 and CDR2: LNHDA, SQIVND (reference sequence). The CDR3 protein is CASSARDRGREKLFF. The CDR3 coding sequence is TGTGCCAGTAGTGCCCGGGACAGGGGGCGAGAAAAACTGTTTTTT.

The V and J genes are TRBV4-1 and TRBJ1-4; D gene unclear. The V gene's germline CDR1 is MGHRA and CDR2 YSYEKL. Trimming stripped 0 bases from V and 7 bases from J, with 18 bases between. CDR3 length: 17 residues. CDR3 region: CASSQEGRATVGEKLFF. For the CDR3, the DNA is TGCGCCAGCAGCCAAGAAGGGAGGGCAACGGTGGGTGAAAAACTGTTTTTT.